These 5 T cell receptor beta chains originate from one sample sequenced in a study of coeliac disease. Some clones are missing from TCRdb's copy, which holds only in-frame ones; the method was immunoSEQ multiplex PCR. The data contain fewer than 5,500 clones, approximately 65% of them singletons. The sample comprised intraepithelial lymphocytes from the gut. These receptors originate from a woman under 30 with active celiac disease.

This clone was found once. The V call is TRBV28, the J call TRBJ1-1, with TRBD1 matching over 8 bases. CDR1 is MDHEN, CDR2 SYDVKM, per germline. This CDR3 comprises 14 residues. The V segment lost 5 bases and the J segment 3 bases; nucleotides outside the gene matches: 5. The CDR3 DNA reads as TGTGCCAGCAGTCCCCCGGGACAGGACACTGAAGCTTTCTTT. It encodes CASSPPGQDTEAFF.

There are a few counts of this clone. V is TRBV29-1 and J is TRBJ2-7; D possibly corresponds to TRBD1 (6 bases). The germline V and J ends were trimmed by 5 bases and 4 bases, with 12 bases remaining between them. Germline V gene data show CDR1 as SQVTM and CDR2 as ANQGSEA. CDR3 length: 12 amino acids. The DNA for the CDR3 is TGCAGCGTTAGACAGGCGGCATACGAGCAGTACTTC. Residues: CSVRQAAYEQYF.

V and J are TRBV5-4 and TRBJ2-7; 10 bases agree with TRBD1. This CDR3 is built from 15 residues. Unmatched junction bases numbered 9, after V lost 4 bases and J lost 5 bases. In germline, CDR1 is SGHNT, CDR2 YYREEE (reference sequence). Here the CDR3 reads CASSKQDRGVHEQYF. The DNA of the CDR3 is TGTGCCAGCAGCAAGCAGGACAGGGGGGTCCACGAGCAGTACTTC.

The V and J genes are TRBV5-8 and TRBJ1-5; D remains unclear. CDR1 and CDR2 (germline): SGHTS, YDEGEE. V lost 0 bases to trimming and J lost 3 bases, with 7 bases between them. The CDR3 length is 14 residues. The CDR3 coding sequence is TGTGCCAGCAGCTTGGACAGAAACAATCAGCCCCAGCATTTT. Translated: CASSLDRNNQPQHF.

The chain links TRBV10-3 to TRBJ2-3, with 10 positions matching TRBD2. Per the germline V gene, CDR1 is ENHRY and CDR2 is SYGVKD. The CDR3 extends over 16 amino acids. V gave up 3 bases and J gave up 0 bases; unmatched junction bases: 3. CDR3 nucleotide sequence: TGTGCCATCAGTGATAGCGGGGGGCTTAGCACAGATACGCAGTATTTT. Translation gives CAISDSGGLSTDTQYF.